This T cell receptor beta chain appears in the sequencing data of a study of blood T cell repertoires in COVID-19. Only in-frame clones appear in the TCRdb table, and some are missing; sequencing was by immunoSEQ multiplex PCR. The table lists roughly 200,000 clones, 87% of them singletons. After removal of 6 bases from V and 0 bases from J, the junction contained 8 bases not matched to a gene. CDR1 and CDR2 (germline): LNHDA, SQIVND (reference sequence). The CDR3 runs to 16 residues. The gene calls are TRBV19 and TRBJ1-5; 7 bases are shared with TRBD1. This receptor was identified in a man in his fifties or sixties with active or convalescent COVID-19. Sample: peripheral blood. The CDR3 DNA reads TGTGCCAGTAGCCCGACAGGGCGGAATAGCAATCAGCCCCAGCATTTT. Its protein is CASSPTGRNSNQPQHF.